This T cell receptor beta chain was observed in a study of post-analysis software for immune sequencing data. Study findings and constraints: In patients, 4 to 6 TRBV segments were more frequent than in controls, with TRBV5-6, TRBV5-1 and TRBV20-1 among them.

The CDR3 contains 13 residues. Between the trimmed V and J ends, which lost 3 bases and 5 bases, there was a span of 11 bases. Germline lookup yields CDR1 LGHDT and CDR2 YNNKEL (reference sequence). Turning to this clonotype: Its antigen is unidentified.

Libraries were made from TCR beta cDNA, and they carried unique molecular identifiers. One entry per CDR3 protein results from TCRdb running MiXCR on the PCR reads. Here the sample spans 700,000 to 900,000 distinct CDR3 sequences, just over 45% being singletons. Specimen: blood. The chain uses TRBV3-1 and TRBJ2-7, with D tentatively TRBD2 (6 bases). This receptor was identified in a girl aged 5-17 years with multiple sclerosis. CDR3 loop: CASSQFSGHEQYF. In DNA form, the CDR3 reads TGTGCCAGCAGCCAGTTCAGCGGGCACGAGCAGTACTTC.